The entry below describes one T cell receptor beta chain. This sample was taken from a study of blood T cell repertoires in COVID-19. In the study overall: Specimens from acute and convalescent COVID-19 originated in the United States, Italy and Spain. PBMCs, B-cell-depleted T cells, or T cells provided the cDNA or gDNA that made up the material.

V lost 2 bases, J lost 4 bases, and 18 bases lay in between. The CDR3 covers 16 residues. Germline V gene lookup returns CDR1 MNHEY and CDR2 SMNVEV (reference sequence). In the study's own analysis: Amplification from reference gene primers served as the basis for estimated nucleated cell counts. Profiling relied on immunoSEQ multiplex PCR, and the TCRdb table lists in-frame clones only, not all of them. That table is the source of V, J and clone size, and D and trimming were worked out from the DNA. The sample holds over 150,000 clones, about four fifths seen once. The source is a man aged 18 to 35 with active or convalescent COVID-19. Input material: peripheral blood. This chain connects TRBV27 to TRBJ2-7, with D possibly being TRBD2 (6 bases). CDR3 sequence (DNA): TGTGCCAGCAGTTTAACTAGCTACTCACCCCGTTACGAGCAGTACTTC. The encoded protein is CASSLTSYSPRYEQYF.